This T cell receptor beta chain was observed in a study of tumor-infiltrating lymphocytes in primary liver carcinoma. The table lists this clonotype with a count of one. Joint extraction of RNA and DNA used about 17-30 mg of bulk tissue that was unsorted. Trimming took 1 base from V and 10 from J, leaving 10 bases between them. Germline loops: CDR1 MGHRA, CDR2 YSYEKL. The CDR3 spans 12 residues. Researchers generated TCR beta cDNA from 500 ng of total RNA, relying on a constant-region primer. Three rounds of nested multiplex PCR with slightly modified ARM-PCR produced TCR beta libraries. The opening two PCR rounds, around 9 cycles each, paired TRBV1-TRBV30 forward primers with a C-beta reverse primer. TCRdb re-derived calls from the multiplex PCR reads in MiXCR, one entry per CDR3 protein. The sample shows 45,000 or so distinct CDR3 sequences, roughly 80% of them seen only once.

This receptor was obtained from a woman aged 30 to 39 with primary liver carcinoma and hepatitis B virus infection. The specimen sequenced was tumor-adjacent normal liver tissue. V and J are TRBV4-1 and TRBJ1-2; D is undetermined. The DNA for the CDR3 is TGCGCCAGCAGCCAAGCGGATAATGCCTACACCTTC. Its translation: CASSQADNAYTF.